This entry lists 10 T cell receptor beta chains sequenced from one sample in a study of CD8+CD57+ T cells in acquired aplastic anemia. Patients included in sequencing had previously demonstrated CD8+CD57+ cell expansion by flow cytometry. The TCR beta profiling, which covered VDJ combination and CDR3 sequence, was carried out using genomic DNA as the template. One entry per CDR3 protein, called by TCRdb with MiXCR from the reads. The table shows a few hundred thousand distinct CDR3 sequences, with under 65% occurring only once. The sample was sorted CD4+, CD8+, or CD8+CD57+ T cells (not recorded which) from PBMCs. All receptors come from a human donor with aplastic anemia.

This sequence joins TRBV5-6 and TRBJ1-4, with 7 nucleotides matching TRBD1. Germline-derived CDR1 and CDR2 are SGHDT and YYEEEE. V dropped 7 bases and J dropped 0; count of bases not matched to a gene: 6. This CDR3 is 15 amino acids long. The CDR3 here is CASEKTGATNEKLFF. As DNA, the CDR3 is TGTGCCAGCGAAAAAACAGGGGCAACTAATGAAAAACTGTTTTTT.

DNA for the CDR3: TGTGCCAGCAGTGAAGTTGCCTGGACAGGGGTAAACTATGGCTACACCTTC. Translation: CASSEVAWTGVNYGYTF. The chain carries TRBV6-1 and TRBJ1-2; 9 nucleotides match TRBD1. The CDR3 loop spans 17 amino acids. CDR1 is MNHNS and CDR2 is SASEGT in the germline V gene. V dropped 1 base and J dropped 2; count of bases not matched to a gene: 8.

The table lists this clonotype with many counts. The V and J genes are TRBV25-1 and TRBJ2-7; TRBD1 might be the D (7 bases). The CDR3 contains 14 residues. Germline V gene data show CDR1 as MGHDK and CDR2 as SYGVNS. V was shortened by 1 base and J by 7 bases, with 14 bases between the two germline ends. This CDR3 reads CASSEFTGAGEQYF. The CDR3 region has the DNA TGTGCCAGCAGTGAATTCACAGGGGCGGGGGAGCAGTACTTC.

The chain combines TRBV7-8 with TRBJ2-6; no definite D call. Looked up from germline, CDR1 is SGHVS and CDR2 is FQNEAQ. V lost 2 bases, J lost 1 base, and 9 bases lay in between. The CDR3 sequence is 16 residues long. The CDR3 loop is CASSLRPSSGANVLTF. In DNA form, the CDR3 reads TGTGCCAGCAGCTTAAGACCCTCTTCTGGGGCCAACGTCCTGACTTTC.

The chain combines TRBV7-9 with TRBJ2-5; 14 positions agree with TRBD2. Germline V gene lookup returns CDR1 SEHNR and CDR2 FQNEAQ (reference sequence). The CDR3 sequence is 16 residues long. The ends lost 5 bases at V and 4 bases at J; junction bases unmatched: 6. CDR3 in amino acids: CASSRLAGGLRETQYF. CDR3 sequence (DNA): TGTGCCAGCAGCAGACTAGCGGGGGGGCTAAGAGAGACCCAGTACTTC.

This clonotype showed up many times. The rearrangement uses TRBV9 and TRBJ1-4; a weak D match, TRBD1 (6 bases). This CDR3 is 14 amino acids long. Germline CDR1 and CDR2: SGDLS and YYNGEE. The ends were cut back, 4 bases at V and 6 bases at J, with 13 bases in the middle. The CDR3 protein is CASSSRGPDEKLFF. CDR3 sequence (DNA): TGTGCCAGCAGCTCCCGGGGGCCCGATGAAAAACTGTTTTTT.

This clonotype was detected ten times or more. This chain joins TRBV10-2 and TRBJ2-1; D is uncertain. The ends were cut back, 0 bases at V and 4 bases at J, with 13 bases in the middle. This CDR3 is 16 amino acids long. Germline V gene data show CDR1 as WSHSY and CDR2 as SAAADI. The CDR3 loop is CASSESMERRYNEQFF. The CDR3 nucleotides read TGCGCCAGCAGTGAGTCGATGGAAAGGCGGTACAATGAGCAGTTCTTC.

Concerning this clonotype itself: No conserved phenylalanine or tryptophan ends this CDR3, so it is likely a read error. It is unclear where the CDR3 begins or ends on the DNA, so no DNA is shown, and the CDR3 is as TCRdb lists it. CDR3 residues: CATSDRGQ. The gene calls are TRBV24-1 and TRBJ2-2; TRBD1, the table's D call, was not compared with the DNA. The CDR3 spans 8 amino acids, including both terminal residues. Germline CDR1 reads KGHDR; CDR2 reads SFDVKD.

The chain combines TRBV7-8 with TRBJ2-3, with TRBD1 matching over 7 bases. The germline gives CDR1 SGHVS, CDR2 FQNEAQ. Trimming at V came to 5 bases and at J to 0 bases, leaving 5 bases not matched to a gene. The CDR3 runs to 15 residues. The CDR3 DNA reads as TGTGCCAGCAGCGGCCCGACAGGGAGCACAGATACGCAGTATTTT. Encoded protein: CASSGPTGSTDTQYF.

Only one count was recorded for this clonotype. Because the CDR3's place on the DNA is in doubt, the DNA is left out and the CDR3 is given as listed by TCRdb. This chain joins TRBV6-6 and TRBJ2-2. The CDR3 is 18 residues long, ends included. Per germline, CDR1 MNHNY and CDR2 SVGAGI (reference sequence). CDR3 in amino acids: CASSNRVGETQYFGELFF.